Below are 24 T cell receptor beta chains sequenced from a single sample in a study of blood T cell repertoires in COVID-19. Data came from immunoSEQ multiplex PCR; TCRdb stores just in-frame clones and leaves some out. The sample has 250,000 to 300,000 clones; over 85% are singletons. The sequenced sample consisted of PBMCs or T cells enriched from blood (not recorded which). These TCRs come from a woman in her sixties or seventies who had recovered from COVID-19.

This clone was recorded once. CDR3 in amino acids: CASSESGGTSYEQYF. CDR3 nucleotides: TGTGCCAGCAGTGAGTCGGGGGGGACTTCCTACGAGCAGTACTTC. This chain links TRBV2 with TRBJ2-7; 8 bases align to TRBD2. Germline V gene sequence: CDR1 SNHLY, CDR2 FYNNEI. CDR3 size: 15 residues. The J segment lost 1 base and the V segment lost 3 bases, leaving 5 bases of the junction unmatched.

The rearrangement joins TRBV2 to TRBJ1-5, with D perhaps matching TRBD1 (6 bases). Germline CDR1 SNHLY, CDR2 FYNNEI. Trimming pared 4 bases from V and 4 bases from J, leaving 14 bases between. The CDR3 extends over 15 amino acids. The CDR3 nucleotides are TGTGCCAGCAGTGCACCGGACAGACTTAATCAGCCCCAGCATTTT. Translated: CASSAPDRLNQPQHF.

The rearrangement joins TRBV5-1 to TRBJ2-7, with D possibly being TRBD1 (6 bases). Trimming took off 3 bases at V and 8 bases at J, with 18 bases between the two ends. This CDR3 region has 14 residues. Germline assignment: CDR1 SGHRS and CDR2 YFSETQ. The CDR3 coding sequence is TGCGCCAGCAGCTCACCGGACAGTCCCTGGAAGCAGTACTTC. Its translation: CASSSPDSPWKQYF.

On this clone: Within the sample, other DNA sequences also encode this same CDR3. The rearrangement links TRBV10-3 to TRBJ1-1; D possibly corresponds to TRBD1 (5 bases). The CDR3 totals 13 residues. V lost 4 bases and J 1 base, leaving 7 bases between the germline ends. The germline gives CDR1 ENHRY, CDR2 SYGVKD. CDR3 amino acids: CAISVTGNTEAFF. CDR3 DNA: TGTGCCATCAGTGTTACAGGGAACACTGAAGCTTTCTTT.

The chain employs TRBV29-1 and TRBJ2-1, with 7 bases aligning to TRBD1. There are 15 residues in the CDR3. Per germline, CDR1 SQVTM and CDR2 ANQGSEA. V trimming: 3 bases; J trimming: 3 bases; junction bases outside the gene matches: 8. CDR3 region: CSVDKGASGYNEQFF. The CDR3 region has the DNA TGCAGCGTTGACAAGGGGGCATCCGGCTACAATGAGCAGTTCTTC.

The rearrangement joins TRBV7-2 to TRBJ1-1, with D perhaps matching TRBD1 (6 bases). CDR3 length: 15 residues. In germline, CDR1 is SGHTA, CDR2 FQGNSA. The V gene lost 5 bases and the J gene lost 1 base, with 14 bases spanning the gap. The CDR3 region is CASSIFGQTNTEAFF. CDR3 DNA: TGTGCCAGCAGCATATTCGGACAGACGAACACTGAAGCTTTCTTT.

The chain has TRBV5-1 and TRBJ2-4, with 9 positions matching TRBD1. Unmatched junction bases numbered 14, after V lost 5 bases and J lost 11 bases. Germline CDR1 is SGHRS and CDR2 is YFSETQ. This CDR3 is 15 amino acids long. CDR3 region: CASSSWTGEEPVQYF. The CDR3 coding sequence is TGCGCCAGCAGTTCTTGGACAGGGGAAGAACCCGTTCAGTACTTC. The complete variable domain, with remaining parts taken from reference TRBV5-1 and TRBJ2-4, reads KAGVTQTPRYLIKTRGQQVTLSCSPISGHRSVSWYQQTPGQGLQFLFEYFSETQRNKGNFPGRFSGRQFSNSRSEMNVSTLELGDSALYLCASSSWTGEEPVQYFGAGTRLSVL.

V is TRBV24-1 and J is TRBJ2-3, with a possible D match to TRBD1 (6 bases). With 5 bases removed from V and 2 bases from J, the gap between germline ends came to 16 bases. The V gene's germline CDR1 is KGHDR and CDR2 SFDVKD. The length of the CDR3 is 16 residues. This chain's CDR3 is CATSGGPKRSTDTQYF. Written as DNA, the CDR3 is TGTGCCACCAGTGGGGGGCCTAAGCGGTCCACAGATACGCAGTATTTT.

The chain is built from TRBV4-1 and TRBJ1-2; possibly TRBD1 for D (5 bases). V was cut by 4 bases and J by 2 bases, with 8 bases left in between. Germline V gene sequence: CDR1 MGHRA, CDR2 YSYEKL. The CDR3 is made up of 13 amino acids. DNA for the CDR3: TGCGCCAGCAGCCCCACAGGAAACTATGGCTACACCTTC. It yields the protein CASSPTGNYGYTF.

The chain carries TRBV11-3 and TRBJ1-1, with D possibly being TRBD1 (5 bases). From germline, CDR1 is SGHNT and CDR2 YENEEA. The CDR3 is 13 residues long. V lost 7 bases to trimming and J lost 1 base, with 10 bases between them. In nucleotides, the CDR3 is TGTGCCAGCAACCCCCAGGGGAACACTGAAGCTTTCTTT. This codes for CASNPQGNTEAFF.

This clone occurred once. J is TRBJ1-5 and V is TRBV6-4, with D possibly being TRBD1 (6 bases). Germline V lookup: CDR1 MRHNA, CDR2 SNTAGT. The ends were cut back, 4 bases at V and 7 bases at J, with 11 bases in the middle. CDR3 length equals 13 residues. The CDR3 DNA reads TGTGCCAGCAGTGCAGGGGTATTCCAGCCCCAGCATTTT. Protein product: CASSAGVFQPQHF.

A remark on this clone: The same CDR3 can be traced to other DNA sequences in this sample. The chain carries TRBV18 and TRBJ2-5; D remains ambiguous. Germline CDR1 KGHSH, CDR2 LQKENI. The germline V and J ends were trimmed by 3 bases and 5 bases, with 7 bases remaining between them. This CDR3 spans 12 amino acids. The CDR3 nucleotides read TGTGCCAGCTCACCCTCCCTGGAGACCCAGTACTTC. It encodes CASSPSLETQYF.

The chain recombines TRBV15 with TRBJ2-5; D remains unclear. Per the germline V gene, CDR1 is LNHNV and CDR2 is YYDKDF (reference sequence). This CDR3 spans 14 amino acids. V was shortened by 4 bases and J by 1 base, with 10 bases between the two germline ends. The DNA of the CDR3 is TGTGCCACCAGCACCTTAGACACCCAAGAGACCCAGTACTTC. This gives the protein CATSTLDTQETQYF.

The rearrangement links TRBV3-1 (or the pseudogene TRBV3-2) to TRBJ1-6, with D perhaps TRBD1 (5 bases). Germline V gives CDR1 LGHDT, CDR2 YNNKEL (reference sequence). The length of the CDR3 is 16 residues. The V end lost 4 bases, the J end lost 9 bases, and 19 bases lay between the germline ends. The DNA for the CDR3 is TGTGCCAGCAGCCCCGGAAAGGCCCTGGGGGGTTCACCCCTCCACTTT. Amino acid sequence: CASSPGKALGGSPLHF.

Worth noting for this clone: The same CDR3 can be traced to other DNA sequences in this sample. The V call is TRBV2, the J call TRBJ1-1, with D maybe TRBD1 (6 bases). V dropped 5 bases and J dropped 4 bases, with 11 bases sitting between them. The CDR3 loop spans 13 amino acids. Germline CDR1 is SNHLY and CDR2 is FYNNEI. The CDR3 reads CASSSGVGTEAFF. In DNA form, the CDR3 reads TGTGCCAGCAGTTCAGGGGTGGGCACTGAAGCTTTCTTT.

The CDR3: CASSPRTGANEKLFF. The CDR3 region has the DNA TGTGCCAGCAGTCCGCGGACAGGGGCTAATGAAAAACTGTTTTTT. The chain has TRBV27 and TRBJ1-4, with 9 positions matching TRBD1. Germline CDR1 is MNHEY and CDR2 is SMNVEV (reference sequence). Trimming removed 5 bases from V and 3 bases from J; junction bases left unmatched: 4. The CDR3 sequence is 15 residues long. Supplemented by reference TRBV27 and TRBJ1-4, the full variable domain reads EAQVTQNPRYLITVTGKKLTVTCSQNMNHEYMSWYRQDPGLGLRQIYYSMNVEVTDKGDVPEGYKVSRKEKRNFPLILESPSPNQTSLYFCASSPRTGANEKLFFGSGTQLSVL.

The V and J genes are TRBV30 and TRBJ2-5; possible D gene TRBD2, 6 bases. The CDR3 runs to 13 residues. In germline, CDR1 is GTSNPN, CDR2 SVGIG (reference sequence). V was pared by 3 bases and J by 0 bases, with 8 bases between. The chain's CDR3 is CAWRGTYQETQYF. For the CDR3, the DNA is TGTGCCTGGAGAGGGACTTACCAAGAGACCCAGTACTTC.

V usage is TRBV11-2 and J usage is TRBJ2-2; TRBD2 aligns across 16 bases. J lost 3 bases, V lost 5 bases, and 9 bases had no gene match. The CDR3 consists of 19 residues. Germline V gene data show CDR1 as SGHAT and CDR2 as FQNNGV. The CDR3 nucleotides read TGTGCCAGCAGCCCAGGGACTAGCGGGGGGGCCGTAGACACCGGGGAGCTGTTTTTT. Its translation is CASSPGTSGGAVDTGELFF.

The V and J genes are TRBV5-5 and TRBJ2-1, with TRBD2 identical over 7 bases. V shed 2 bases, J shed 2 bases, and the junction held 4 bases outside the gene matches. Germline assignment: CDR1 SGHKS and CDR2 YYEKEE (reference sequence). This CDR3 has 15 residues. CDR3 sequence: CASSFLAEAYNEQFF. CDR3 bases: TGTGCCAGCAGCTTTCTAGCGGAAGCCTACAATGAGCAGTTCTTC.

This clone was found once. The chain combines TRBV19 with TRBJ2-1, with 9 positions matching TRBD1. The V gene's germline CDR1 is LNHDA and CDR2 SQIVND (reference sequence). With 5 bases clipped from V and 8 bases from J, the junction kept 10 bases outside the gene matches. The CDR3 extends over 15 amino acids. The DNA of the CDR3 is TGTGCCAGTAGTGAGGGACAGGGCTTGGGTGATGAGCAGTTCTTC. Its protein is CASSEGQGLGDEQFF.

A word on this clone: Other DNA variants within this sample encode the same CDR3. The rearrangement joins TRBV30 to TRBJ1-5; D not certain. This CDR3 contains 13 residues. The ends were cut back, 0 bases at V and 3 bases at J, with 6 bases in the middle. The germline V gene has CDR1 GTSNPN and CDR2 SVGIG (reference sequence). The CDR3 bases are TGTGCCTGGAGTGTCCAGGACAATCAGCCCCAGCATTTT. Translated, it gives CAWSVQDNQPQHF.

The V and J genes are TRBV2 and TRBJ1-1, with 8 bases lining up with TRBD1. The J segment lost 7 bases and the V segment lost 2 bases, leaving 9 bases of the junction unmatched. Germline CDR1 reads SNHLY; CDR2 reads FYNNEI. The CDR3 is made up of 15 amino acids. The CDR3 region is CASSEYPRGLIEAFF. The CDR3 DNA reads TGTGCCAGCAGTGAATACCCCAGGGGGCTTATTGAAGCTTTCTTT. Together with reference TRBV2 and TRBJ1-1, the CDR3 gives the full variable domain: EPEVTQTPSHQVTQMGQEVILRCVPISNHLYFYWYRQILGQKVEFLVSFYNNEISEKSEIFDDQFSVERPDGSNFTLKIRSTKLEDSAMYFCASSEYPRGLIEAFFGQGTRLTVV.

The chain combines TRBV9 with TRBJ1-3, with D unclear. The CDR3 has 14 residues. CDR1 and CDR2 (germline): SGDLS, YYNGEE. The V end lost 0 bases, the J end lost 0 bases, and 4 bases lay between the germline ends. CDR3 sequence reads: CASSVAISGNTIYF. The CDR3 region has the DNA TGTGCCAGCAGCGTAGCCATCTCTGGAAACACCATATATTTT.

CDR3 sequence (DNA): TGTGCCAGCAGTTTAACCCCTACCTACGAGCAGTACTTC. Translation gives CASSLTPTYEQYF. The chain has TRBV12-3 or TRBV12-4 and TRBJ2-7, with unresolved D. The V and J ends lost 2 bases and 2 bases respectively, with 7 bases between them. This CDR3 is built from 13 residues.